A single sample is the source of the 32 T cell receptor beta chains below, sequenced in a study of cytomegalovirus exposure and HLA in healthy donors. Primers: 60 Vbeta forward and 13 Jbeta reverse. Assay: immunoSEQ multiplex PCR; the TCRdb copy retains only in-frame clones and omits some. The sample records 60,000 to 75,000 clones, around 72% being singletons. The specimen was PBMCs. The receptor set was obtained from a woman between 40 and 55 years old in good health and CMV-seropositive.

The chain uses TRBV6-6 and TRBJ2-7; the D gene is possibly TRBD2 (7 bases). V was cut by 5 bases and J by 7 bases, with 15 bases left in between. Germline assignment: CDR1 MNHNY and CDR2 SVGAGI (reference sequence). The CDR3 sequence is 13 residues long. The CDR3, as DNA: TGTGCCAGCAGTGAGTCCAGGGGAGGGGAGCAGTACTTC. Its protein is CASSESRGGEQYF.

The chain carries TRBV7-8 and TRBJ1-2; D not certain. The CDR3 is 15 residues long. The V and J ends lost 1 base and 1 base respectively, with 10 bases between them. Germline V gene lookup returns CDR1 SGHVS and CDR2 FQNEAQ. As DNA, the CDR3 is TGTGCCAGCAGCTTAGTCATGAGGGATAACTATGGCTACACCTTC. Translation: CASSLVMRDNYGYTF.

The chain is built from TRBV6-1 and TRBJ2-7; D perhaps matches TRBD2 (6 bases). The germline V gene has CDR1 MNHNS and CDR2 SASEGT. CDR3 length: 14 residues. V was pared by 8 bases and J by 4 bases, with 18 bases between. CDR3 nucleotide sequence: TGTGCCAGCGGAAATAGCGGCATTGGTTACGAGCAGTACTTC. Its protein product is CASGNSGIGYEQYF.

The chain couples TRBV28 to TRBJ2-5, with D possibly matching TRBD1 (6 bases). CDR3 length equals 14 residues. V was shortened by 3 bases and J by 5 bases, with 13 bases between the two germline ends. Germline V gives CDR1 MDHEN, CDR2 SYDVKM. CDR3 protein: CASSFVRGYETQYF. In nucleotides, the CDR3 is TGTGCCAGCAGTTTTGTCAGGGGTTATGAGACCCAGTACTTC. Full variable domain (missing parts from reference TRBV28 and TRBJ2-5): DVKVTQSSRYLVKRTGEKVFLECVQDMDHENMFWYRQDPGLGLRLIYFSYDVKMKEKGDIPEGYSVSREKKERFSLILESASTNQTSMYLCASSFVRGYETQYFGPGTRLLVL.

This chain uses TRBV7-9 with TRBJ2-7; D ambiguous. Germline CDR1 reads SEHNR; CDR2 reads FQNEAQ (reference sequence). Trimming removed 6 bases at V and 4 bases at J, with 7 bases between. The CDR3 contains 11 residues. The CDR3 is CASRGWYEQYF. The CDR3 DNA sequence: TGTGCCAGCAGGGGCTGGTACGAGCAGTACTTC.

The V call is TRBV5-1, the J call TRBJ2-5, with a weak D call TRBD2 (6 bases). The V gene's germline CDR1 is SGHRS and CDR2 YFSETQ. V lost 1 base to trimming and J lost 5 bases, with 24 bases between them. This CDR3 has 18 residues. The CDR3 region has the DNA TGCGCCAGCAGCTTGCGGTTATACGGGGGAGCTATTTCGGAGACCCAGTACTTC. Protein sequence: CASSLRLYGGAISETQYF.

This chain links TRBV18 with TRBJ1-1; D might be TRBD1 (6 bases). V gave up 1 base and J gave up 5 bases, with 20 bases separating them. The length of the CDR3 is 17 residues. From germline, CDR1 is KGHSH and CDR2 LQKENI. CDR3 sequence reads: CASSPLRTESSGTEAFF. CDR3 DNA: TGTGCCAGCTCACCACTTAGGACAGAGAGTTCCGGGACTGAAGCTTTCTTT. Full variable domain (remainder filled in from reference TRBV18 and TRBJ1-1): NAGVMQNPRHLVRRRGQEARLRCSPMKGHSHVYWYRQLPEEGLKFMVYLQKENIIDESGMPKERFSAEFPKEGPSILRIQQVVRGDSAAYFCASSPLRTESSGTEAFFGQGTRLTVV.

This chain uses TRBV7-9 with TRBJ1-1; D is ambiguous. Germline assignment: CDR1 SEHNR and CDR2 FQNEAQ (reference sequence). This CDR3 comprises 14 residues. The ends were cut back, 3 bases at V and 8 bases at J, with 16 bases in the middle. Here the CDR3 DNA reads TGTGCCAGCAGCTTCGACCTTCCCCGAGGGGAAGCTTTCTTT. Its translation: CASSFDLPRGEAFF.

This sequence joins TRBV5-4 and TRBJ2-3; 7 nucleotides line up with TRBD2. This CDR3 has 16 amino acids. The trim removed 1 base at V and 0 bases at J, leaving 5 bases unmatched. The germline CDR1 and CDR2 sequences are SGHNT and YYREEE (reference sequence). The CDR3 nucleotides read TGTGCCAGCAGCTTGAGAGCGGGAACTAGCACAGATACGCAGTATTTT. This translates into CASSLRAGTSTDTQYF.

Only one count was recorded for this clone. The CDR3 region is CASSRQGARKQFF. CDR3 nucleotides: TGTGCCAGCAGTCGACAGGGGGCGCGAAAGCAGTTCTTC. This chain connects TRBV6-5 to TRBJ2-1, with 10 bases fitting TRBD1. Germline lookup yields CDR1 MNHEY and CDR2 SVGAGI. Trimming cost V 5 bases and J 11 bases; bases outside gene matches: 6. This CDR3 has 13 amino acids.

In the case of this clone: At one end, the junction sequence differs from germline, possibly due to a read error. The V call is TRBV27, the J call TRBJ1-1; D is perhaps TRBD1 (6 bases). This CDR3 is 14 amino acids long. Germline V gene sequence: CDR1 MNHEY, CDR2 SMNVEV (reference sequence). The CDR3 DNA reads as TGCGCAATCCGAAGGGCAGGGGTGAACACTGAAGCTTTCTTT. This gives the protein CAIRRAGVNTEAFF.

The chain carries TRBV2 and TRBJ1-6; 8 bases line up with TRBD1. The CDR3 is 15 amino acids. The V and J ends lost 7 bases and 10 bases, in that order; junction bases with no gene match: 12. In germline, CDR1 is SNHLY, CDR2 FYNNEI. CDR3 in DNA: TGTGCCAGCAACTCCAAGACAGGGGAAAAATCACCCCTCCACTTT. Its protein is CASNSKTGEKSPLHF. Full variable domain (remainder filled in from reference TRBV2 and TRBJ1-6): EPEVTQTPSHQVTQMGQEVILRCVPISNHLYFYWYRQILGQKVEFLVSFYNNEISEKSEIFDDQFSVERPDGSNFTLKIRSTKLEDSAMYFCASNSKTGEKSPLHFGNGTRLTVT.

The chain employs TRBV6-6 and TRBJ1-2, with D uncertain. With 8 bases removed from V and 6 bases from J, the gap between germline ends came to 13 bases. The V gene's germline CDR1 is MNHNY and CDR2 SVGAGI (reference sequence). This CDR3 has 12 amino acids. This chain's CDR3 is CASSLKEDGYTF. The CDR3 coding sequence is TGTGCCAGCTCCCTAAAAGAGGATGGCTACACCTTC.

This chain joins TRBV6-5 and TRBJ1-5, with 10 bases fitting TRBD1. The J segment lost 7 bases and the V segment lost 2 bases, leaving 5 bases of the junction unmatched. From germline, CDR1 is MNHEY and CDR2 SVGAGI. This CDR3 region has 15 residues. CDR3 coding DNA: TGTGCCAGCAGTTACGACAGGGGGCGCGGACAGCCCCAGCATTTT. Its translation: CASSYDRGRGQPQHF.

This sequence joins TRBV4-3 and TRBJ1-1; TRBD1 might be the D (6 bases). V gave up 1 base and J gave up 1 base, with 7 bases separating them. Germline V lookup: CDR1 LGHNA, CDR2 YSLEER. This CDR3 region has 14 residues. The CDR3 bases are TGCGCCAGCAGCCAAGGGACAGCGAACACTGAAGCTTTCTTT. This encodes CASSQGTANTEAFF.

The gene calls are TRBV2 and TRBJ1-2, with 8 bases fitting TRBD1. The CDR3 runs 16 residues. CDR1 is SNHLY, CDR2 FYNNEI, per germline. After removal of 4 bases from V and 4 bases from J, the junction contained 11 bases not matched to a gene. As DNA, the CDR3 is TGTGCCAGCAGTGCCCGGACAGGGAAGGAACTCTATGGCTACACCTTC. Encoded protein: CASSARTGKELYGYTF. The variable domain in full, completed from reference TRBV2 and TRBJ1-2, reads EPEVTQTPSHQVTQMGQEVILRCVPISNHLYFYWYRQILGQKVEFLVSFYNNEISEKSEIFDDQFSVERPDGSNFTLKIRSTKLEDSAMYFCASSARTGKELYGYTFGSGTRLTVV.

DNA for the CDR3: TGTGCCAGTAGTCTCTTACTCCGGACGGGGGACTCCGAGTACTTC. Its translation is CASSLLLRTGDSEYF. The chain carries TRBV19 and TRBJ2-7, with D possibly TRBD2 on 6 matching bases. CDR1 is LNHDA, CDR2 SQIVND, per germline (reference sequence). Trimming removed 5 bases at V and 11 bases at J, with 25 bases between. The CDR3 covers 15 residues.

The V gene is TRBV7-2, the J gene TRBJ2-1; D possibly corresponds to TRBD2 (6 bases). The CDR3 covers 11 residues. Looked up from germline, CDR1 is SGHTA and CDR2 is FQGNSA. Trimming removed 8 bases from V and 13 bases from J, with 15 bases in between. The DNA of the CDR3 is TGTGCCAGCCTAGGACTAAAACGCCAGTTCTTC. Translating gives CASLGLKRQFF.

The chain couples TRBV18 to TRBJ1-6; D remains ambiguous. The germline V and J ends were trimmed by 3 bases and 10 bases, with 19 bases remaining between them. The CDR3 has 16 residues. Per germline, CDR1 KGHSH and CDR2 LQKENI. The DNA for the CDR3 is TGTGCCAGCTCACCGCGGAGTACTAACCCAAACTCACCCCTCCACTTT. This encodes CASSPRSTNPNSPLHF.

CDR3 DNA sequence: TGTGCCAGTAGTGGGGAGAGGTCGGGGCAGCCCCAGCATTTT. It yields the protein CASSGERSGQPQHF. This chain uses TRBV19 with TRBJ1-5; the D is unclear. This CDR3 spans 14 amino acids. Between the trimmed V and J ends, which lost 5 bases and 7 bases, there was a span of 15 bases. The germline CDR1 and CDR2 sequences are LNHDA and SQIVND (reference sequence).

The rearrangement joins TRBV7-8 to TRBJ2-3; 8 bases line up with TRBD2. Unmatched junction bases numbered 2, after V lost 2 bases and J lost 1 base. The CDR3 length is 15 residues. Germline CDR1 reads SGHVS; CDR2 reads FQNEAQ. The chain's CDR3 is CASSLRGGGTDTQYF. CDR3 coding DNA: TGTGCCAGCAGCTTACGGGGGGGAGGCACAGATACGCAGTATTTT.

The CDR3 coding sequence is TGTGCCAGCACTTACCCCGGGACTAGCGGGGCCTACACAGATACGCAGTATTTT. Translated, it gives CASTYPGTSGAYTDTQYF. J is TRBJ2-3 and V is TRBV2, with 13 bases that match TRBD2. After removal of 7 bases from V and 2 bases from J, the junction contained 12 bases not matched to a gene. CDR1 is SNHLY, CDR2 FYNNEI, per germline. The CDR3 is 18 amino acids.

V gene TRBV7-3 combines with J gene TRBJ1-1, with a weak D call TRBD1 (6 bases). This CDR3 is 15 amino acids long. Germline V gives CDR1 SGHTA, CDR2 FQGTGA. V lost 5 bases to trimming and J lost 2 bases, with 15 bases between them. The chain's CDR3 is CASSPHPTGNTEAFF. Written as DNA, the CDR3 is TGTGCCAGCAGCCCCCACCCGACAGGTAACACTGAAGCTTTCTTT.

The rearrangement joins TRBV9 to TRBJ2-7, with 11 bases fitting TRBD1. The CDR3 length is 14 residues. J gave up 4 bases and V 3 bases, and 3 bases lay outside the gene matches. The germline CDR1 and CDR2 sequences are SGDLS and YYNGEE. The CDR3 DNA reads TGTGCCAGCAGCGCCCGGGACAGGGGGTACGAGCAGTACTTC. Its protein is CASSARDRGYEQYF.

This sequence joins TRBV5-1 and TRBJ2-1; 7 positions agree with TRBD1. Trimming took 5 bases from V and 4 from J; bases not matched to a gene: 9. The CDR3 is made up of 15 amino acids. Germline assignment: CDR1 SGHRS and CDR2 YFSETQ. The CDR3 sequence is CASRGGQGEYNEQFF. The CDR3 coding sequence is TGCGCCAGCAGAGGAGGTCAGGGGGAATACAATGAGCAGTTCTTC.

This clone was seen more than once but under ten times. This chain links TRBV29-1 with TRBJ1-5; D unclear. V was clipped by 7 bases and J by 0 bases, with 7 bases between them. CDR3 length equals 12 residues. Per the germline V gene, CDR1 is SQVTM and CDR2 is ANQGSEA. The CDR3 nucleotides are TGCAGCGCCACTGATAGCAATCAGCCCCAGCATTTT. Its translation is CSATDSNQPQHF. Based on the CDR3 plus reference TRBV29-1 and TRBJ1-5, the full variable domain is SAVISQKPSRDICQRGTSLTIQCQVDSQVTMMFWYRQQPGQSLTLIATANQGSEATYESGFVIDKFPISRPNLTFSTLTVSNMSPEDSSIYLCSATDSNQPQHFGDGTRLSIL.

The genes are TRBV7-8 and TRBJ1-1, with a possible D match to TRBD1 (5 bases). Trimming stripped 4 bases from V and 11 bases from J, with 14 bases between. Per the germline V gene, CDR1 is SGHVS and CDR2 is FQNEAQ. This CDR3 comprises 12 residues. For the CDR3, the DNA is TGTGCCAGCAGCTCGAGTTGGGGCTGGGCTTTCTTT. Translated, it gives CASSSSWGWAFF.

The rearrangement links TRBV11-3 to TRBJ2-5, with D hard to call. CDR1 is SGHNT, CDR2 YENEEA, per germline. This CDR3 contains 14 residues. V gave up 4 bases and J gave up 0 bases, with 9 bases separating them. CDR3 DNA sequence: TGTGCCAGCAGCTCACGGTTGGACCAAGAGACCCAGTACTTC. It translates to CASSSRLDQETQYF.

The J gene is TRBJ2-1, the V gene TRBV5-4, with TRBD1 as a possible D gene (6 bases). This CDR3 spans 16 amino acids. CDR1 is SGHNT and CDR2 is YYREEE in the germline V gene (reference sequence). The V and J ends lost 4 bases and 0 bases respectively, with 14 bases between them. CDR3 in amino acids: CASSPPQGSSYNEQFF. The CDR3 nucleotides read TGTGCCAGCAGCCCCCCGCAGGGGAGCTCCTACAATGAGCAGTTCTTC.

The chain has TRBV27 and TRBJ1-2, with 7 bases that match TRBD1. The CDR3 is 14 residues long. V gave up 6 bases and J gave up 5 bases; unmatched junction bases: 9. Germline loops: CDR1 MNHEY, CDR2 SMNVEV (reference sequence). CDR3 bases: TGTGCCAGCAGACCGACAGGACAGGCTTATGGCTACACCTTC. It is translated as CASRPTGQAYGYTF.

The chain has TRBV29-1 and TRBJ1-1; weak D call: TRBD1 (6 bases). The CDR3 has 12 residues. Trimming stripped 5 bases from V and 1 base from J, with 8 bases between. Germline V gene data show CDR1 as SQVTM and CDR2 as ANQGSEA. The CDR3 loop reads CSVTTGNTEAFF. The CDR3 DNA sequence: TGCAGCGTTACGACAGGGAACACTGAAGCTTTCTTT.

The gene calls are TRBV7-2 and TRBJ2-1; 7 nucleotides line up with TRBD2. V trimming: 5 bases; J trimming: 4 bases; junction bases outside the gene matches: 17. This CDR3 has 18 residues. Germline CDR1 is SGHTA and CDR2 is FQGNSA. The CDR3 spells CASSQPRGSGLLYNEQFF. CDR3 DNA sequence: TGTGCCAGCAGCCAACCACGGGGGTCGGGACTATTGTACAATGAGCAGTTCTTC.